This entry lists 18 T cell receptor beta chains sequenced from one sample in a study of blood T cells in healthy people across ages. Using a J-beta primer mix together with a sample-barcoded 5' primer, a second PCR was run for about 6 to 11 cycles. Each CDR3 protein is one row after TCRdb ran MiXCR on the 5' RACE reads. The sample lists some 1.1 million distinct CDR3 sequences; around two fifths were seen once. The sequencing sample was made of blood. These receptors were taken from a young man in good health.

This clonotype turned up a few times. V usage is TRBV12-3 or TRBV12-4 and J usage is TRBJ2-1, with D perhaps matching TRBD1 or TRBD2 (5 bases each). CDR3 length: 15 amino acids. With 10 bases removed from V and 4 bases from J, the gap between germline ends came to 20 bases. CDR3 sequence (DNA): TGTGCCACCCTGCGAGGGACCAACCTTTACAATGAGCAGTTCTTC. Its translation: CATLRGTNLYNEQFF.

This clonotype was counted a few times. The rearrangement uses TRBV9 and TRBJ1-2, with D unresolved. The germline V gene has CDR1 SGDLS and CDR2 YYNGEE. The CDR3 is made up of 13 amino acids. V shed 0 bases and J shed 4 bases, with 7 bases lying between them. CDR3: CASSVALSYGYTF. For the CDR3, the DNA is TGTGCCAGCAGCGTAGCCCTCAGCTATGGCTACACCTTC.

This clonotype was picked up many times. V gene TRBV27 combines with J gene TRBJ1-2; D not resolved. With 7 bases removed from V and 6 bases from J, the gap between germline ends came to 18 bases. The length of the CDR3 is 14 residues. Germline CDR1 and CDR2: MNHEY and SMNVEV (reference sequence). The CDR3 sequence is CASKGAGGGNGYTF. DNA of the CDR3: TGTGCCAGCAAGGGTGCGGGAGGTGGAAATGGCTACACCTTC.

This clonotype showed up just a few times. The chain combines TRBV29-1 with TRBJ1-1; unclear D gene. The CDR3 runs to 12 residues. V was trimmed by 8 bases and J by 1 base, leaving 11 bases between them. Germline loops: CDR1 SQVTM, CDR2 ANQGSEA. This chain's CDR3 is CSYHSSNTEAFF. The CDR3 nucleotides are TGCAGCTATCATAGTTCGAACACTGAAGCTTTCTTT.

This chain joins TRBV20-1 and TRBJ2-2; 7 bases are a match to TRBD2. The CDR3 has 13 residues. The V segment lost 4 bases and the J segment 7 bases; nucleotides outside the gene matches: 6. CDR1 and CDR2 from the germline V gene are DFQATT and SNEGSKA (reference sequence). The CDR3 nucleotides read TGCAGTGCTAACACGCGGGGGAACGGGGAGCTGTTTTTT. Translation: CSANTRGNGELFF.

This rearrangement joins TRBV27 to TRBJ2-1; D is unclear. CDR1 and CDR2 from the germline V gene are MNHEY and SMNVEV (reference sequence). Trimming took off 3 bases at V and 0 bases at J, with 9 bases between the two ends. The CDR3 totals 15 residues. Here the CDR3 DNA reads TGTGCCAGCAGTTTTGTTGACTTCTCCTACAATGAGCAGTTCTTC. This encodes CASSFVDFSYNEQFF.

The V call is TRBV7-2, the J call TRBJ2-5, with D perhaps TRBD1 (6 bases). This CDR3 contains 15 residues. The V gene lost 2 bases and the J gene lost 1 base, with 11 bases spanning the gap. Germline CDR1 is SGHTA and CDR2 is FQGNSA. In DNA, the CDR3 is TGTGCCAGCAGCTTACCCCGGGACACCCAAGAGACCCAGTACTTC. Translation gives CASSLPRDTQETQYF.

This clonotype was seen only a few times. The chain carries TRBV2 and TRBJ2-7; no firm D call. The CDR3 runs to 12 residues. The V and J ends lost 6 bases and 4 bases respectively, with 10 bases between them. The V gene's germline CDR1 is SNHLY and CDR2 FYNNEI. The CDR3 bases are TGTGCCAGCAGACAGCTAGATTACGAGCAGTACTTC. Translation: CASRQLDYEQYF.

This clonotype has just a few counts. The chain uses TRBV2 and TRBJ2-1, with D perhaps matching TRBD2 (6 bases). The CDR3 totals 12 residues. CDR1 SNHLY and CDR2 FYNNEI come from the germline V gene. V lost 9 bases and J lost 4, with 10 bases in between. This CDR3 is CARGTGYNEQFF. CDR3 bases: TGTGCCAGAGGGACTGGTTACAATGAGCAGTTCTTC.

In its sample, this clonotype was seen a few times. This chain links TRBV7-8 with TRBJ2-3, with D hard to call. Germline V lookup: CDR1 SGHVS, CDR2 FQNEAQ. The CDR3 runs 17 residues. The V end lost 1 base, the J end lost 4 bases, and 18 bases lay between the germline ends. The CDR3 loop is CASSLDRDVEVPDTQYF. CDR3 DNA: TGTGCCAGCAGCTTAGATCGTGATGTTGAAGTACCAGATACGCAGTATTTT.

V is TRBV20-1 and J is TRBJ1-5, with D perhaps TRBD1 (6 bases). V was pared by 5 bases and J by 6 bases, with 32 bases between. The germline V gene encodes CDR1 DFQATT and CDR2 SNEGSKA (reference sequence). CDR3 length: 19 residues. CDR3 sequence reads: CSAHGLHGTFSKDIQPQHF. In nucleotides, the CDR3 is TGCAGTGCTCATGGGTTACACGGGACATTTTCAAAGGACATTCAGCCCCAGCATTTT.

The rearrangement uses TRBV20-1 and TRBJ2-1, with 10 bases lining up with TRBD1. The V and J ends lost 7 bases and 6 bases, in that order; junction bases with no gene match: 9. Germline CDR1 and CDR2: DFQATT and SNEGSKA (reference sequence). The CDR3 is 14 residues long. DNA for the CDR3: TGCAGTGTTTCGACAGGGGGCTTCGGCAATGAGCAGTTCTTC. As protein: CSVSTGGFGNEQFF.

This clonotype came up a few times. V is TRBV6-6 and J is TRBJ2-5; D remains unclear. With 0 bases removed from V and 1 base from J, the gap between germline ends came to 6 bases. The CDR3 loop spans 14 amino acids. Per the germline V gene, CDR1 is MNHNY and CDR2 is SVGAGI (reference sequence). The DNA for the CDR3 is TGTGCCAGCAGTTACTCGGGCCCCCAAGAGACCCAGTACTTC. This codes for CASSYSGPQETQYF.

The genes are TRBV19 and TRBJ2-7, with 8 bases matching TRBD2. The CDR3 spans 13 residues. V lost 5 bases to trimming and J lost 10 bases; unmatched junction nucleotides: 10. Germline values: CDR1 LNHDA, CDR2 SQIVND (reference sequence). As DNA, the CDR3 is TGTGCCAGTAGTCCACCTTCCGGGACTAGTCAGTACTTC. The encoded protein is CASSPPSGTSQYF.

The chain couples TRBV20-1 to TRBJ1-6; D is undetermined. Trimming removed 7 bases from V and 7 bases from J, with 14 bases in between. Looked up from germline, CDR1 is DFQATT and CDR2 is SNEGSKA (reference sequence). The CDR3 sequence is 13 residues long. CDR3 DNA: TGCAGTGGATTGGACCACGGGAATTCACCCCTCCACTTT. This translates into CSGLDHGNSPLHF.

This clonotype has only a few counts. V usage is TRBV20-1 and J usage is TRBJ2-1; 12 nucleotides agree with TRBD2. The V and J ends lost 0 bases and 5 bases, in that order; junction bases with no gene match: 11. The CDR3 extends over 18 amino acids. The germline V gene encodes CDR1 DFQATT and CDR2 SNEGSKA (reference sequence). CDR3 protein: CSARDVRLAGEFDNEQFF. The CDR3 bases are TGCAGTGCTAGAGACGTAAGACTAGCGGGAGAGTTCGACAATGAGCAGTTCTTC.

Notes on this clonotype: A much larger clone differs by one base, so this may be a read error. This chain links TRBV27 with TRBJ2-3; TRBD2 matches 9 bases. The length of the CDR3 is 15 residues. Germline-derived CDR1 and CDR2 are MNHEY and SMNVEV (reference sequence). The CDR3: CACSFRAGGVDTQYF. Here the CDR3 DNA reads TGTGCCTGCAGTTTTAGGGCGGGGGGGGTAGATACGCAGTATTTT.

This rearrangement joins TRBV30 to TRBJ1-4; 8 nucleotides line up with TRBD1. The V and J ends lost 0 bases and 10 bases, in that order; junction bases with no gene match: 10. This CDR3 has 15 amino acids. Germline V CDR1 and CDR2: GTSNPN, SVGIG (reference sequence). Here the CDR3 DNA reads TGTGCCTGGAGTGTTCCCGGACAGGGTCTCACAAAACTGTTTTTT. It specifies CAWSVPGQGLTKLFF.